This TCR beta chain was profiled in a study of radiotherapy plus CTLA-4 blockade in lung cancer. Broader study findings: Some TCR clones had been derived from tumors. These clones expanded in peripheral blood after radiotherapy plus ipilimumab. Response was reportedly best predicted by early blood T cell clone dynamics, with interferon-beta.

V lost 5 bases, J lost 4 bases, and 8 bases lay in between. CDR3 size: 12 residues. CDR1 and CDR2 (germline): SGHTA, FQGNSA. Turning to this clone: The antigen remains unidentified.

The data were produced by immunoSEQ multiplex PCR, yet TCRdb's version contains in-frame clones alone and is incomplete. There are tens of thousands of clones in the sample; around 90% occur only once, and 16% lies in the top ten. V gene TRBV7-2 combines with J gene TRBJ2-5, with a possible D match to TRBD2 (6 bases). This sequence originates from a human donor with non-small cell lung cancer that progressed on radiotherapy plus ipilimumab. The sample consisted of peripheral blood, taken from a patient treated with radiotherapy plus ipilimumab. Written as DNA, the CDR3 is TGTGCCAGCAGCCGGGGAGGAGAGACCCAGTACTTC. This codes for CASSRGGETQYF. Supplemented by reference TRBV7-2 and TRBJ2-5, the full variable domain reads GAGVSQSPSNKVTEKGKDVELRCDPISGHTALYWYRQSLGQGLEFLIYFQGNSAPDKSGLPSDRFSAERTGGSVSTLTIQRTQQEDSAVYLCASSRGGETQYFGPGTRLLVL.